The 29 T cell receptor beta chains listed next were all sequenced from one sample in a study of blood T cell repertoires in COVID-19 (dated by TCRdb to between 2020 and 2021). Receptors were amplified or captured by the immunoSEQ multiplex PCR assay. TCRdb re-hosts the immuneACCESS table, in-frame sequences only. Its copies lack some clones; in the studies checked, an unresolved V gene accounts for under half of them, and the cause for the rest is not known. Within this sample are approximately 53,000 clones, with around 82% of them counted one time only. The ten largest clones represent roughly 2.6% of the sample. The sequencing input was peripheral blood. The receptor set was obtained from a woman aged 55-69 years with acute or convalescent COVID-19.

The rearrangement links TRBV5-8 to TRBJ2-1; maybe TRBD1 (5 bases). Trimming took 4 bases from V and 12 from J, leaving 11 bases between them. The length of the CDR3 is 11 residues. CDR1 and CDR2 (germline): SGHTS, YDEGEE. CDR3 DNA: TGTGCCAGCAGCCAGGGATCACGGCAGTTCTTC. Its translation: CASSQGSRQFF.

The V call is TRBV28, the J call TRBJ2-1; 8 bases align to TRBD2. The CDR3 contains 15 residues. V trimming: 7 bases; J trimming: 4 bases; junction bases outside the gene matches: 9. CDR1 MDHEN and CDR2 SYDVKM come from the germline V gene. The CDR3 DNA is TGTGCCAGCACCCCGAGCGGGAGTTCATACAATGAGCAGTTCTTC. This codes for CASTPSGSSYNEQFF.

The chain couples TRBV7-2 to TRBJ2-7; weak D call: TRBD2 (6 bases). The V and J ends lost 3 bases and 2 bases respectively, with 14 bases between them. The length of the CDR3 is 15 residues. The germline CDR1 and CDR2 sequences are SGHTA and FQGNSA. CDR3 sequence: CASSLGRERAYEQYF. CDR3 nucleotides: TGTGCCAGCAGCTTGGGGCGCGAGCGGGCCTACGAGCAGTACTTC.

This chain connects TRBV3-1 (or the pseudogene TRBV3-2) to TRBJ2-3, with 7 bases lining up with TRBD2. The V and J ends lost 0 bases and 2 bases, in that order; junction bases with no gene match: 8. The CDR3 loop spans 17 amino acids. Germline V gives CDR1 LGHDT, CDR2 YNNKEL (reference sequence). CDR3 DNA: TGTGCCAGCAGCCAAGATAGGGTAGCGGGCTACACAGATACGCAGTATTTT. This gives the protein CASSQDRVAGYTDTQYF.

The chain has TRBV6-1 and TRBJ1-2; D might be TRBD1 (6 bases). Deletions cut 0 bases from V and 2 bases from J, with 13 bases between. The CDR3 extends over 16 amino acids. Germline V CDR1 and CDR2: MNHNS, SASEGT. The CDR3 DNA reads TGTGCCAGCAGTGAAGCTGCGATGGGGGCGAACTATGGCTACACCTTC. Translation gives CASSEAAMGANYGYTF.

This chain uses TRBV28 with TRBJ1-5; maybe TRBD1 (6 bases). The CDR3 length is 12 residues. Trimming shortened V by 7 bases and J by 6 bases, and 10 bases separated the two germline ends. Per the germline V gene, CDR1 is MDHEN and CDR2 is SYDVKM. Written as DNA, the CDR3 is TGTGCCAGCAATACAGGGATTCAGCCCCAGCATTTT. Translated, it gives CASNTGIQPQHF.

The chain uses TRBV5-1 and TRBJ1-2; 7 bases align to TRBD1. Germline V gene sequence: CDR1 SGHRS, CDR2 YFSETQ. Losses at the gene ends were 4 bases for V and 5 bases for J; bases not matched to a gene: 8. The CDR3 is 14 residues long. The CDR3 DNA follows: TGCGCCAGCAGCCTAGGACAGGACCTTTATGGCTACACCTTC. It codes for CASSLGQDLYGYTF.

CDR3 region: CASRRTQGARYGYTF. The CDR3 DNA is TGTGCCAGCAGGCGGACACAGGGGGCGCGATATGGCTACACCTTC. The rearrangement links TRBV6-5 to TRBJ1-2, with 9 bases that match TRBD1. The length of the CDR3 is 15 residues. V lost 6 bases to trimming and J lost 5 bases; unmatched junction nucleotides: 10. Germline V gene lookup returns CDR1 MNHEY and CDR2 SVGAGI.

This clone showed up just once. J is TRBJ1-1 and V is TRBV30; D unresolved. CDR1 and CDR2 from the germline V gene are GTSNPN and SVGIG (reference sequence). The CDR3 has 13 amino acids. Trimming stripped 0 bases from V and 2 bases from J, with 7 bases between. CDR3 region: CAWSVGVNTEAFF. Here the CDR3 DNA reads TGTGCCTGGAGTGTCGGGGTAAACACTGAAGCTTTCTTT.

The chain recombines TRBV6-5 with TRBJ1-5; D may be TRBD1 (5 bases). This CDR3 region has 13 residues. V lost 3 bases, J lost 7 bases, and 10 bases lay in between. In germline, CDR1 is MNHEY, CDR2 SVGAGI. CDR3 in amino acids: CASSYGKGQPQHF. The CDR3 DNA follows: TGTGCCAGCAGTTATGGGAAGGGGCAGCCCCAGCATTTT.

This clone has just one count. The gene calls are TRBV28 and TRBJ1-6, with a possible D match to TRBD1 (5 bases). Germline V gene data show CDR1 as MDHEN and CDR2 as SYDVKM. The CDR3 length is 15 residues. Deletions cut 1 base from V and 6 bases from J, with 10 bases between. The CDR3 protein is CASSLFSQGNSPLHF. For the CDR3, the DNA is TGTGCCAGCAGTTTATTCAGCCAGGGTAATTCACCCCTCCACTTT.

The chain recombines TRBV9 with TRBJ2-1, with 8 bases aligning to TRBD2. The length of the CDR3 is 16 residues. Germline loops: CDR1 SGDLS, CDR2 YYNGEE. Trimming took 4 bases from V and 8 from J; bases not matched to a gene: 14. The CDR3 nucleotides read TGTGCCAGCAGCCCGGGGGGGGCTCTTGGTTCCCATGAGCAGTTCTTC. Protein product: CASSPGGALGSHEQFF.

This clone was recorded a few times. The gene calls are TRBV5-4 and TRBJ1-2, with D maybe TRBD1 (6 bases). There are 11 residues in the CDR3. V was clipped by 4 bases and J by 14 bases, with 15 bases between them. The V gene's germline CDR1 is SGHNT and CDR2 YYREEE (reference sequence). CDR3 bases: TGTGCCAGCAGCGCATCGGGGGGCGAAACCTTC. Translating gives CASSASGGETF.

The J gene is TRBJ1-2, the V gene TRBV30, with unresolved D. Per the germline V gene, CDR1 is GTSNPN and CDR2 is SVGIG (reference sequence). The ends were cut back, 5 bases at V and 0 bases at J, with 7 bases in the middle. The length of the CDR3 is 12 residues. CDR3 loop: CAWARTNYGYTF. CDR3 DNA: TGTGCCTGGGCCAGGACTAACTATGGCTACACCTTC. Filled out from reference TRBV30 and TRBJ1-2, the complete variable domain reads SQTIHQWPATLVQPVGSPLSLECTVEGTSNPNLYWYRQAAGRGLQLLFYSVGIGQISSEVPQNLSASRPQDRQFILSSKKLLLSDSGFYLCAWARTNYGYTFGSGTRLTVV.

The J gene is TRBJ1-1, the V gene TRBV5-6, with D perhaps TRBD1 (5 bases). From germline, CDR1 is SGHDT and CDR2 YYEEEE. V was shortened by 0 bases and J by 1 base, with 10 bases between the two germline ends. There are 15 residues in the CDR3. CDR3: CASSLGLTGNTEAFF. The CDR3 DNA sequence: TGTGCCAGCAGCTTGGGGCTAACAGGGAACACTGAAGCTTTCTTT.

The V and J genes are TRBV7-3 and TRBJ1-2, with TRBD1 identical over 7 bases. The germline V gene encodes CDR1 SGHTA and CDR2 FQGTGA. Unmatched junction bases numbered 8, after V lost 0 bases and J lost 4 bases. This CDR3 has 16 residues. The CDR3 spells CASSLTGGGRIYGYTF. Here the CDR3 DNA reads TGTGCCAGCAGCTTAACAGGGGGCGGTCGTATCTATGGCTACACCTTC.

V and J are TRBV27 and TRBJ1-5, with a possible D match to TRBD1 (5 bases). CDR1 and CDR2 from the germline V gene are MNHEY and SMNVEV (reference sequence). V gave up 2 bases and J gave up 2 bases, with 13 bases separating them. The CDR3 loop spans 16 amino acids. For the CDR3, the DNA is TGTGCCAGCAGTTTACAGGGTTCTATGGGCAATCAGCCCCAGCATTTT. Translating gives CASSLQGSMGNQPQHF.

The chain recombines TRBV5-8 with TRBJ1-5; 10 bases agree with TRBD1. Trimming cost V 4 bases and J 1 base; bases outside gene matches: 8. This CDR3 has 17 amino acids. Germline CDR1 reads SGHTS; CDR2 reads YDEGEE. The CDR3 loop reads CASSPGTGAFSNQPQHF. CDR3 nucleotide sequence: TGTGCCAGCAGCCCCGGGACAGGGGCGTTCAGCAATCAGCCCCAGCATTTT.

The rearrangement uses TRBV6-5 and TRBJ2-5, with 7 bases identical to TRBD1. V shed 3 bases and J 4 bases; nucleotides not matched to a gene: 2. The CDR3 spans 13 residues. Germline assignment: CDR1 MNHEY and CDR2 SVGAGI. The CDR3 nucleotides are TGTGCCAGCAGTTATTGGACAGGAGAGACCCAGTACTTC. This sequence encodes CASSYWTGETQYF.

This chain joins TRBV19 and TRBJ2-6; D may be TRBD2 (5 bases). The germline gives CDR1 LNHDA, CDR2 SQIVND (reference sequence). The CDR3 contains 16 residues. V was pared by 10 bases and J by 2 bases, with 18 bases between. The DNA of the CDR3 is TGTGCCACCCGACTAAGCGGTCGGACTGGGGCCAACGTCCTGACTTTC. Amino acid sequence: CATRLSGRTGANVLTF.

This chain uses TRBV11-2 with TRBJ2-7; D is unresolved. V dropped 9 bases and J dropped 7 bases, with 22 bases sitting between them. The CDR3 is 14 residues long. In germline, CDR1 is SGHAT, CDR2 FQNNGV. The CDR3 spells CARDRVADVGEQYF. The CDR3 coding sequence is TGTGCCAGAGACCGGGTCGCCGACGTAGGAGAGCAGTACTTC. Filled out from reference TRBV11-2 and TRBJ2-7, the complete variable domain reads EAGVAQSPRYKIIEKRQSVAFWCNPISGHATLYWYQQILGQGPKLLIQFQNNGVVDDSQLPKDRFSAERLKGVDSTLKIQPAKLEDSAVYLCARDRVADVGEQYFGPGTRLTVT.

The chain uses TRBV12-5 and TRBJ2-7; D is uncertain. V shed 5 bases and J shed 3 bases, with 5 bases lying between them. Germline-derived CDR1 and CDR2 are LGHNT and FRNRAP. This CDR3 is 11 amino acids long. Written as DNA, the CDR3 is TGTGCTAGTGGTCTCTTCTACGAGCAGTACTTC. Protein product: CASGLFYEQYF.

The rearrangement joins TRBV25-1 to TRBJ1-2; TRBD1 matches 8 bases. Germline V lookup: CDR1 MGHDK, CDR2 SYGVNS. Trimming removed 4 bases from V and 4 bases from J; junction bases left unmatched: 8. The CDR3 totals 15 residues. CDR3 amino acids: CASSGQGFSLYGYTF. Here the CDR3 DNA reads TGTGCCAGCAGTGGACAGGGGTTTTCCCTCTATGGCTACACCTTC.

The gene calls are TRBV24-1 and TRBJ1-5; tentatively, D is TRBD1 (6 bases). The CDR3 runs 16 residues. The ends were cut back, 2 bases at V and 2 bases at J, with 12 bases in the middle. Germline V lookup: CDR1 KGHDR, CDR2 SFDVKD. The CDR3 DNA is TGTGCCACCAGTGATTCCACAGGGATTGGCAATCAGCCCCAGCATTTT. Translation: CATSDSTGIGNQPQHF.

This sequence joins TRBV19 and TRBJ1-2; D not resolved. Germline V lookup: CDR1 LNHDA, CDR2 SQIVND (reference sequence). The CDR3 length is 13 residues. V lost 7 bases and J lost 3, with 12 bases in between. CDR3 coding DNA: TGTGCCAGTAAAAATAGTCCGGACTATGGCTACACCTTC. Its protein product is CASKNSPDYGYTF.

This chain joins TRBV3-1 (or the pseudogene TRBV3-2) and TRBJ1-1, with a tentative D call TRBD1 (5 bases). This CDR3 is built from 14 residues. Between the trimmed V and J ends, which lost 5 bases and 3 bases, there was a span of 13 bases. Germline V lookup: CDR1 LGHDT, CDR2 YNNKEL (reference sequence). For the CDR3, the DNA is TGTGCCAGCAGCGCCGGGGCGGGGGACACTGAAGCTTTCTTT. Its protein product is CASSAGAGDTEAFF.

The gene calls are TRBV5-1 and TRBJ1-5; 8 nucleotides line up with TRBD1. This CDR3 comprises 15 residues. CDR1 is SGHRS and CDR2 is YFSETQ in the germline V gene. V lost 4 bases and J lost 0; bases outside the gene matches: 3. CDR3 residues: CASSTTGASNQPQHF. The CDR3 DNA reads as TGCGCCAGCAGCACGACAGGGGCTAGCAATCAGCCCCAGCATTTT.

This chain uses TRBV18 with TRBJ2-3; TRBD1 agrees at 12 bases. The length of the CDR3 is 15 residues. The V gene end was trimmed by 3 bases and the J gene end by 6 bases; junction bases not matched to a gene: 4. CDR1 is KGHSH and CDR2 is LQKENI in the germline V gene. The CDR3 spells CASSPGTGGWDTQYF. The CDR3 DNA follows: TGTGCCAGCTCACCTGGGACAGGGGGCTGGGATACGCAGTATTTT. The variable domain in full, with the rest retrieved from reference TRBV18 and TRBJ2-3, is NAGVMQNPRHLVRRRGQEARLRCSPMKGHSHVYWYRQLPEEGLKFMVYLQKENIIDESGMPKERFSAEFPKEGPSILRIQQVVRGDSAAYFCASSPGTGGWDTQYFGPGTRLTVL.

This clone was counted a few times. The V call is TRBV7-2, the J call TRBJ2-7, with 9 nucleotides matching TRBD2. The V segment lost 3 bases and the J segment 2 bases; nucleotides outside the gene matches: 5. Germline CDR1 is SGHTA and CDR2 is FQGNSA. The length of the CDR3 is 15 residues. As DNA, the CDR3 is TGTGCCAGCAGCTTGGGGGCTAGCGGGACCTACGAGCAGTACTTC. Protein: CASSLGASGTYEQYF.